Shown below are 20 T cell receptor beta chains from a single sample sequenced in a study of T cells in Graves' hyperthyroidism and ophthalmopathy. The TCR beta CDR3 regions underwent amplification using RNA transcripts as the source. The primer set for the first-round RT-PCR of the TCR CDR3 was HTBI. One entry per CDR3 protein, called by TCRdb with MiXCR from the multiplex PCR reads. Of about 620,000 distinct CDR3 sequences in the sample, around 15% were seen once. Sequencing input: blood. These receptors all come from a woman in her twenties or thirties with Graves' hyperthyroidism.

This clonotype was observed at least ten times. Here the CDR3 reads CSAEGLHYNEQFF. CDR3 nucleotide sequence: TGCAGTGCCGAGGGACTGCATTACAATGAGCAGTTCTTC. The chain links TRBV20-1 to TRBJ2-1; tentatively, D is TRBD2 (6 bases). V lost 6 bases and J 4 bases, leaving 13 bases between the germline ends. Germline values: CDR1 DFQATT, CDR2 SNEGSKA (reference sequence). The CDR3 has 13 amino acids.

In its sample, this clonotype was seen many times. This chain uses TRBV12-3 or TRBV12-4 with TRBJ1-2; no definite D call. The CDR3 is made up of 15 amino acids. The V end lost 5 bases, the J end lost 8 bases, and 21 bases lay between the germline ends. The CDR3, as DNA: TGTGCCAGCAGTGCACCGGGAGAGCTAAGGAGCGGCTACACCTTC. Residues: CASSAPGELRSGYTF.

A few counts support this clonotype. The V and J genes are TRBV18 and TRBJ2-5, with D possibly TRBD1 on 5 matching bases. Trimming left V 3 bases short and J 4 bases short, with 15 bases between. The germline V gene encodes CDR1 KGHSH and CDR2 LQKENI. The CDR3 is made up of 15 amino acids. The CDR3 DNA sequence: TGTGCCAGCTCACCCCCTCAAGGGGCCCCAGAGACCCAGTACTTC. Its translation: CASSPPQGAPETQYF.

The sample holds a few counts of this clonotype. This chain links TRBV4-1 with TRBJ2-5, with D perhaps TRBD2 (6 bases). Trimming pared 2 bases from V and 10 bases from J, leaving 11 bases between. CDR3 length: 12 amino acids. The germline V gene has CDR1 MGHRA and CDR2 YSYEKL. The CDR3 is CASSQIQGGQYF. The CDR3 DNA reads as TGCGCCAGCAGCCAAATCCAGGGAGGCCAGTACTTC.

A few counts support this clonotype. The CDR3 is CASTGEDEQFF. Here the CDR3 DNA reads TGTGCCAGCACCGGGGAGGATGAGCAGTTCTTC. The V call is TRBV28, the J call TRBJ2-1, with TRBD2 as a possible D gene (6 bases). The CDR3 has 11 amino acids. Germline V CDR1 and CDR2: MDHEN, SYDVKM. Trimming took off 7 bases at V and 8 bases at J, with 9 bases between the two ends.

This clonotype was seen many times. Here the CDR3 reads CSATQQVQETQYF. CDR3 bases: TGCAGTGCTACGCAACAGGTCCAAGAGACCCAGTACTTC. The J gene is TRBJ2-5, the V gene TRBV20-1, with TRBD1 as a possible D gene (5 bases). The CDR3 runs 13 residues. Trimming shortened V by 4 bases and J by 1 base, and 10 bases separated the two germline ends. Germline CDR1 DFQATT, CDR2 SNEGSKA (reference sequence).

This chain links TRBV9 with TRBJ2-3; D is undetermined. CDR1 and CDR2 from the germline V gene are SGDLS and YYNGEE. The V gene lost 4 bases and the J gene lost 6 bases, with 12 bases spanning the gap. This CDR3 has 13 residues. The DNA of the CDR3 is TGTGCCAGCAGCAGATTGGAGCAGGATACGCAGTATTTT. Translated, it gives CASSRLEQDTQYF. Complete variable domain (other parts from reference TRBV9 and TRBJ2-3): DSGVTQTPKHLITATGQRVTLRCSPRSGDLSVYWYQQSLDQGLQFLIQYYNGEERAKGNILERFSAQQFPDLHSELNLSSLELGDSALYFCASSRLEQDTQYFGPGTRLTVL.

This clonotype was counted many times. The gene calls are TRBV6-2 or TRBV6-3 and TRBJ1-5; a possible D gene is TRBD1 (5 bases). CDR3 length: 14 residues. With 6 bases removed from V and 5 bases from J, the gap between germline ends came to 14 bases. Per the germline V gene, CDR1 is MNHEY and CDR2 is SVGEGT. CDR3 nucleotides: TGTGCCAGCAGGCGGCTGGGGGTCGATCAGCCCCAGCATTTT. Its protein product is CASRRLGVDQPQHF.

The V and J genes are TRBV11-2 and TRBJ2-5, with 8 bases matching TRBD1. The CDR3 length is 15 residues. V trimming: 1 base; J trimming: 5 bases; junction bases outside the gene matches: 6. The V gene's germline CDR1 is SGHAT and CDR2 FQNNGV. The CDR3 loop is CASSLGTGGFETQYF. The CDR3, as DNA: TGTGCCAGCAGCTTAGGAACAGGGGGTTTCGAGACCCAGTACTTC. The whole variable domain, filled in from reference TRBV11-2 and TRBJ2-5, reads EAGVAQSPRYKIIEKRQSVAFWCNPISGHATLYWYQQILGQGPKLLIQFQNNGVVDDSQLPKDRFSAERLKGVDSTLKIQPAKLEDSAVYLCASSLGTGGFETQYFGPGTRLLVL.

This clonotype was counted ten times or more. This chain joins TRBV28 and TRBJ1-2; perhaps TRBD1 as D (5 bases). This CDR3 contains 13 residues. The V gene's germline CDR1 is MDHEN and CDR2 SYDVKM. Trimming took 6 bases from V and 8 from J, leaving 16 bases between them. The CDR3 is CASSPAGDRGYTF. The CDR3 DNA sequence: TGTGCCAGCAGCCCCGCCGGAGACAGAGGCTACACCTTC.

This clonotype occurred many times. V and J are TRBV20-1 and TRBJ2-1; 10 bases are shared with TRBD2. The V gene's germline CDR1 is DFQATT and CDR2 SNEGSKA (reference sequence). The length of the CDR3 is 15 residues. V gave up 1 base and J gave up 9 bases; unmatched junction bases: 9. CDR3 in amino acids: CSARGSTSGMGEQFF. The CDR3 DNA follows: TGCAGTGCTAGAGGGTCAACTAGCGGGATGGGTGAGCAGTTCTTC.

This clonotype was detected ten times or more. The V gene is TRBV6-2 or TRBV6-3, the J gene TRBJ1-5; D is undetermined. V was shortened by 0 bases and J by 5 bases, with 14 bases between the two germline ends. CDR3 size: 16 residues. The V gene's germline CDR1 is MNHEY and CDR2 SVGEGT. This CDR3 reads CASSYSSSAGDQPQHF. CDR3 in DNA: TGTGCCAGCAGTTACTCGTCGTCAGCCGGGGATCAGCCCCAGCATTTT.

V and J are TRBV29-1 and TRBJ1-2; possibly TRBD1 for D (6 bases). The CDR3 spans 14 residues. V was cut by 6 bases and J by 4 bases, with 18 bases left in between. CDR1 and CDR2 (germline): SQVTM, ANQGSEA. The CDR3: CSVPSTGSGYGYTF. The CDR3 bases are TGCAGCGTCCCATCGACAGGCTCGGGCTATGGCTACACCTTC.

With regard to this clonotype: This may come from a read error, since a much larger clone is one base off. The V call is TRBV7-8, the J call TRBJ1-5; D may be TRBD1 (6 bases). CDR3 length equals 14 residues. Germline assignment: CDR1 SGHVS and CDR2 FQNEAQ. The CDR3 protein is CTSSLDTRGQPQHF. The DNA for the CDR3 is TGTACCAGCAGCTTAGACACCAGGGGTCAGCCCCAGCATTTT.

This clonotype was counted ten times or more. This chain joins TRBV20-1 and TRBJ1-2, with 7 bases fitting TRBD1. The CDR3 sequence is 17 residues long. J was trimmed by 8 bases and V by 1 base; bases with no gene match: 19. Germline-derived CDR1 and CDR2 are DFQATT and SNEGSKA (reference sequence). The CDR3 bases are TGCAGTGCTAGAGGGATGCTCACGGGACAGCGTGTCGTGGGCTACACCTTC. Translating gives CSARGMLTGQRVVGYTF.

This clonotype was counted at least ten times. The J gene is TRBJ2-5, the V gene TRBV27; 14 nucleotides line up with TRBD2. This CDR3 contains 17 residues. V lost 5 bases, J lost 4 bases, and 9 bases stayed unmatched. Looked up from germline, CDR1 is MNHEY and CDR2 is SMNVEV (reference sequence). In nucleotides, the CDR3 is TGTGCCAGCAGTCTTTCGCCGGGACTAGCGGGAGCAGAGACCCAGTACTTC. Its translation is CASSLSPGLAGAETQYF.

The rearrangement joins TRBV29-1 to TRBJ1-2; D not resolved. V dropped 0 bases and J dropped 5 bases, with 16 bases sitting between them. Germline V lookup: CDR1 SQVTM, CDR2 ANQGSEA. The CDR3 extends over 15 amino acids. The CDR3 DNA is TGCAGCGTTGAAGATCGCGGGTCTGCACGATATGGCTACACCTTC. Its protein is CSVEDRGSARYGYTF.

There are many counts of this clonotype. V is TRBV14 and J is TRBJ1-1; D call uncertain. Germline CDR1 reads SGHDN; CDR2 reads FVKESK. Deletions cut 2 bases from V and 2 bases from J, with 6 bases between. The CDR3 is 13 amino acids. In DNA, the CDR3 is TGTGCCAGCAGCCAATCGGGTAACACTGAAGCTTTCTTT. Its translation: CASSQSGNTEAFF.

This clonotype was seen a handful of times. The chain combines TRBV19 with TRBJ1-1; TRBD1 matches 7 bases. The CDR3 spans 13 residues. Germline V gene data show CDR1 as LNHDA and CDR2 as SQIVND (reference sequence). V gave up 7 bases and J gave up 6 bases; unmatched junction bases: 8. The CDR3 coding sequence is TGTGCCAGTAACCTACAGGGGAGGTCTGAAGCTTTCTTT. The encoded protein is CASNLQGRSEAFF.

CDR3 in amino acids: CASSPPGVRQPQHF. For the CDR3, the DNA is TGTGCCAGCAGTCCCCCAGGGGTGCGGCAGCCCCAGCATTTT. The gene calls are TRBV28 and TRBJ1-5, with D perhaps TRBD1 (6 bases). Trimming took 5 bases from V and 7 from J, leaving 15 bases between them. This CDR3 is built from 14 residues. Germline CDR1 MDHEN, CDR2 SYDVKM.